The rows below give T cell receptor beta chains drawn from one sample of a study of neurological immune-mediated disorders. TCRdb reanalysed the 5' RACE reads using MiXCR and keeps one entry per CDR3 protein. Seen here are over 60,000 distinct CDR3 sequences, around 5% observed once, and the top ten hold about 2%. Source material: PBMCs. The source of these receptors is an older woman with multiple sclerosis. Each CDR3 is given with its conserved first and last residue. D genes are given only for firm matches. Some rows mark clone size as missing; the rest say once, few, many or name a class of expanded clone.

clone_size | j_call | d_call | v_call | cdr3_aa | cdr3_nt
few | TRBJ2-7 | . | TRBV7-3 | CASSPRGGGTRQYF | TGTGCCAGCAGCCCGAGAGGGGGGGGTACCCGGCAGTACTTC
many | TRBJ1-1 | . | TRBV7-8 | CASSRSLGLTPGEAFF | TGTGCCAGCAGCCGCTCCCTCGGACTGACCCCCGGTGAAGCTTTCTTT
many | TRBJ2-3 | . | TRBV24-1 | CATSDPGRKDTQYF | TGTGCCACCAGTGACCCCGGACGTAAAGATACGCAGTATTTT
many | TRBJ2-1 | . | TRBV5-8 | CASSLASYSGSNEQFF | TGTGCCAGCAGCTTGGCGTCGTATTCCGGGAGCAATGAGCAGTTCTTC
many | TRBJ1-1 | . | TRBV7-9 | CASRPLAYREAERPNTEAFF | TGTGCCAGCAGACCCTTAGCCTACAGGGAGGCAGAGCGGCCAAACACTGAAGCTTTCTTT
many | TRBJ1-6 | . | TRBV5-1 | CASSLGNFTVYSRNSPLHF | TGCGCCAGCAGCTTGGGGAACTTCACAGTTTACAGCAGGAATTCACCCCTCCACTTT
many | TRBJ2-1 | . | TRBV3-1 | CASSQALVRNEQFF | TGTGCCAGCAGCCAAGCTCTAGTCCGCAATGAGCAGTTCTTC
many | TRBJ2-4 | TRBD1 | TRBV20-1 | CSALGQGQNIQYF | TGCAGTGCCCTGGGACAGGGGCAAAACATTCAGTACTTC
many | TRBJ2-5 | . | TRBV3-1 | CASSQEPRPQETQYF | TGTGCCAGCAGCCAAGAACCAAGGCCCCAAGAGACCCAGTACTTC
many | TRBJ2-7 | TRBD2 | TRBV7-8 | CASSGRLALEQYF | TGTGCCAGCAGCGGTAGACTAGCGCTAGAGCAGTACTTC
. | TRBJ2-1 | . | TRBV3-1 | CASSRSDLSNEQFF | TGTGCCAGCAGCCGCTCGGATTTGTCCAATGAGCAGTTCTTC
few | TRBJ2-3 | . | TRBV6-1 | CASSQDHTDTQYF | TGTGCCAGCAGTCAGGACCACACAGATACGCAGTATTTT
many | TRBJ1-5 | . | TRBV6-1 | CASSEGRNQPQHF | TGTGCCAGCAGTGAAGGGAGGAATCAGCCCCAGCATTTT
many | TRBJ2-1 | . | TRBV5-1 | CASTPSGAVSYNEQFF | TGCGCCAGCACCCCTTCCGGGGCCGTCTCCTACAATGAGCAGTTCTTC
many | TRBJ2-1 | TRBD2 | TRBV12-3/TRBV12-4 | CASSYSSGRLGREQFF | TGTGCCAGCAGCTATTCTAGCGGGAGGCTGGGAAGGGAGCAGTTCTTC
few | TRBJ2-1 | . | TRBV20-1 | CSARVPGQRVYNEQFF | TGCAGTGCTAGAGTCCCGGGACAAAGGGTCTACAATGAGCAGTTCTTC
many | TRBJ2-1 | . | TRBV10-3 | CAISESEHGNEQFF | TGTGCCATCAGTGAGTCTGAGCATGGCAATGAGCAGTTCTTC
few | TRBJ2-7 | . | TRBV6-5 | CASILRQGPGEQYF | TGTGCCAGCATTTTAAGGCAGGGCCCGGGCGAGCAGTACTTC
many | TRBJ1-5 | . | TRBV15 | CATGPDGNQPQHF | TGTGCCACCGGACCAGACGGCAATCAGCCCCAGCATTTT
many | TRBJ2-3 | TRBD2 | TRBV5-1 | CASSGGRTADTQYF | TGCGCCAGCAGCGGCGGGAGAACTGCAGATACGCAGTATTTT
many | TRBJ2-7 | TRBD2 | TRBV7-2 | CATSYGGRTPYEQYF | TGTGCCACCTCATACGGCGGGAGGACCCCCTACGAGCAGTACTTC
many | TRBJ2-2 | TRBD2 | TRBV29-1 | CSVGPSGNTGELFF | TGCAGCGTTGGGCCTAGCGGAAACACCGGGGAGCTGTTTTTT
. | TRBJ1-1 | TRBD1 | TRBV15 | CATSRDRAGGYTEAFF | TGTGCCACCAGCAGAGATAGGGCAGGGGGCTACACTGAAGCTTTCTTT
few | TRBJ2-2 | TRBD1 | TRBV7-2 | CASSEDRLELFF | TGTGCCAGCAGCGAGGACAGGCTGGAGCTGTTTTTT
many | TRBJ1-1 | . | TRBV5-6 | CASSWEVIDEKAFF | TGTGCCAGCAGCTGGGAGGTCATTGATGAGAAAGCTTTCTTT
many | TRBJ1-1 | . | TRBV7-9 | CASSLLMNTEAFF | TGTGCCAGCAGCTTACTGATGAACACTGAAGCTTTCTTT
many | TRBJ2-1 | . | TRBV4-3 | CASSQGIKWRDSPDNEQFF | TGCGCCAGCAGCCAAGGGATAAAGTGGCGGGACTCCCCGGACAATGAGCAGTTCTTC
many | TRBJ2-5 | . | TRBV5-5 | CASSLAVGETQYF | TGTGCCAGCAGCTTGGCGGTCGGGGAGACCCAGTACTTC
many | TRBJ2-7 | TRBD2 | TRBV10-2 | CASRILAGGPLWEQYF | TGCGCCAGCAGAATACTAGCGGGAGGCCCATTGTGGGAGCAGTACTTC
many | TRBJ2-7 | . | TRBV19 | CASSKTGGWNEQYF | TGTGCCAGTAGTAAGACCGGGGGTTGGAACGAGCAGTACTTC
many | TRBJ2-5 | . | TRBV7-2 | CASSPAYVAETQYF | TGTGCCAGCAGCCCAGCTTACGTGGCGGAGACCCAGTACTTC
. | TRBJ2-7 | TRBD1 | TRBV9 | CASSPRTGTETYEQYF | TGTGCCAGCAGCCCCCGGACCGGGACAGAGACCTACGAGCAGTACTTC
many | TRBJ1-2 | . | TRBV29-1 | CSVEFRQAHNYGYTF | TGCAGCGTTGAATTCCGACAGGCTCACAACTATGGCTACACCTTC